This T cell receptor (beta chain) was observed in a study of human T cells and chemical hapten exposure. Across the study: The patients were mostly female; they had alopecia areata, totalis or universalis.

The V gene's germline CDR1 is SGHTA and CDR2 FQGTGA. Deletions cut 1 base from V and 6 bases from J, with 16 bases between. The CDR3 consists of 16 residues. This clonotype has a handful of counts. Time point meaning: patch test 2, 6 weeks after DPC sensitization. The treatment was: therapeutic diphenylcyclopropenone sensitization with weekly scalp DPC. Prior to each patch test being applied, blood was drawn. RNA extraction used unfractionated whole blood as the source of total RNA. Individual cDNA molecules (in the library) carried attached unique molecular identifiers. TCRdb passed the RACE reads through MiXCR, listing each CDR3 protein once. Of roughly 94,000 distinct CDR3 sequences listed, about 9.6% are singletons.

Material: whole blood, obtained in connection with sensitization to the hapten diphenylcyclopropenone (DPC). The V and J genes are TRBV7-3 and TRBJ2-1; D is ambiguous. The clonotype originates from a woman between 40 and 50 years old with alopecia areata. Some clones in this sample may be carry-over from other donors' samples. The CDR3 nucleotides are TGTGCCAGCAGCTTAAACATTCGCCCCGCCGTCAATGAGCAGTTCTTC. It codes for CASSLNIRPAVNEQFF.